A few counts support the clone carrying this TCR beta chain. Unique molecular identifiers were incorporated into the prepared TCRbeta library. TCRdb reprocessed the PCR reads via MiXCR and lists one record per CDR3 protein. The sample holds around 380,000 distinct CDR3 sequences; approximately 11% are singletons and the top ten take 4.5% to 6%. The data were taken from a study of T-cell reconstitution after alpha-beta-depleted transplantation in children. With 5 bases clipped from V and 7 bases from J, the junction kept 7 bases outside the gene matches. The CDR3 length is 15 residues. The V gene's germline CDR1 is DFQATT and CDR2 SNEGSKA (reference sequence).

The clonotype comes from a human donor who donated a stem cell graft to a child with acute myeloid leukemia. Source: PBMCs from the stem cell graft donor, taken from the stem cell graft. V usage is TRBV20-1 and J usage is TRBJ2-2; 13 nucleotides line up with TRBD2. The CDR3 is CSAGPGLAGSGELFF. The CDR3 coding sequence is TGCAGTGCTGGACCGGGACTAGCGGGAAGCGGGGAGCTGTTTTTT.